This T cell receptor (beta chain) appears in the sequencing data of a study of blood T cell repertoires in COVID-19. In the study overall: T cells, B-cell-depleted T cells, or PBMCs supplied cDNA or gDNA.

There are 14 residues in the CDR3. Trimming shortened V by 6 bases and J by 0 bases, and 11 bases separated the two germline ends. Germline CDR1 SGDLS, CDR2 YYNGEE. Libraries were prepared by immunoSEQ multiplex PCR; TCRdb keeps only in-frame clonotypes and omits some of them. The sample carries approximately 220,000 clones, over 75% recorded once. The chain carries TRBV9 and TRBJ2-3; D is possibly TRBD2 (5 bases). The sequenced sample was PBMCs or T cells enriched from blood (not recorded which). The receptor's source is a woman aged 18-29 years in a cohort exposed to, infected with or recovered from COVID-19 (not recorded which). CDR3 bases: TGTGCCAGCACCTTAGACTACAGCACAGATACGCAGTATTTT. It specifies CASTLDYSTDTQYF.